These 15 T cell receptor beta chains came from one sample sequenced in a study of T-cell reconstitution after alpha-beta-depleted transplantation in children. Construction of the TCRbeta library involved unique molecular identifiers. TCRdb itself ran the PCR reads through MiXCR, one entry per CDR3 protein. In the table there are around 480,000 distinct CDR3 sequences, about 31% of which are singletons. The sequenced sample was PBMCs from the stem cell graft donor, obtained from the stem cell graft. These receptors came from a human donor who donated a stem cell graft to a child with aplastic anemia.

This clonotype was counted a single time. The chain has TRBV4-3 and TRBJ2-1; 9 positions agree with TRBD2. The CDR3 sequence is 14 residues long. V gave up 0 bases and J gave up 15 bases; unmatched junction bases: 9. In germline, CDR1 is LGHNA, CDR2 YSLEER. CDR3 region: CASSQEAGGTRMFF. The CDR3 nucleotides are TGCGCCAGCAGCCAAGAGGCGGGAGGGACTAGGATGTTCTTC.

This chain links TRBV5-6 with TRBJ1-1; 11 nucleotides align to TRBD1. Germline trimming cut 4 bases from V and 4 bases from J; bases unmatched to any gene: 15. Germline V gives CDR1 SGHDT, CDR2 YYEEEE. This CDR3 spans 18 amino acids. The CDR3 DNA is TGTGCCAGCAGCAAAAACCCCGGGACAGGGGGGAAAGGCACTGAAGCTTTCTTT. It yields the protein CASSKNPGTGGKGTEAFF.

This clonotype has just one count. The genes are TRBV5-8 and TRBJ1-2, with 12 bases fitting TRBD1. This CDR3 is built from 14 residues. Germline trimming cut 4 bases from V and 5 bases from J; bases unmatched to any gene: 3. Germline CDR1 SGHTS, CDR2 YDEGEE. The DNA for the CDR3 is TGTGCCAGCAGCCGGGGACAGGGGGCTTATGGCTACACCTTC. It is translated as CASSRGQGAYGYTF.

CDR3 sequence reads: CASSFSSVTEAFF. DNA for the CDR3: TGTGCCAGCAGCTTTTCGTCGGTCACTGAAGCTTTCTTT. The chain employs TRBV7-2 and TRBJ1-1, with no clear D. The ends were cut back, 3 bases at V and 4 bases at J, with 9 bases in the middle. Germline V gene data show CDR1 as SGHTA and CDR2 as FQGNSA. The CDR3 covers 13 residues. Looking up the rest from reference TRBV7-2 and TRBJ1-1 gives the full variable domain: GAGVSQSPSNKVTEKGKDVELRCDPISGHTALYWYRQSLGQGLEFLIYFQGNSAPDKSGLPSDRFSAERTGGSVSTLTIQRTQQEDSAVYLCASSFSSVTEAFFGQGTRLTVV.

V gene TRBV10-1 combines with J gene TRBJ2-1, with D unresolved. There are 14 residues in the CDR3. Looked up from germline, CDR1 is WNHNN and CDR2 is SYGVQD (reference sequence). Trimming stripped 0 bases from V and 3 bases from J, with 6 bases between. CDR3 amino acids: CASSESPSYNEQFF. The CDR3 DNA follows: TGCGCCAGCAGTGAGTCGCCTAGCTACAATGAGCAGTTCTTC.

The chain joins TRBV7-2 to TRBJ2-3; D is unclear. V was shortened by 5 bases and J by 1 base, with 10 bases between the two germline ends. Looked up from germline, CDR1 is SGHTA and CDR2 is FQGNSA. The CDR3 contains 14 residues. The CDR3 DNA is TGTGCCAGCAGCCCCAGTATAGGCACAGATACGCAGTATTTT. Its translation is CASSPSIGTDTQYF.

This clonotype was observed a few times. The chain carries TRBV7-2 and TRBJ2-1, with 8 nucleotides matching TRBD2. Germline V lookup: CDR1 SGHTA, CDR2 FQGNSA. Trimming removed 0 bases from V and 9 bases from J; junction bases left unmatched: 10. The CDR3 spans 16 residues. This chain's CDR3 is CASSLAAGVSSGEQFF. The CDR3 bases are TGTGCCAGCAGCTTAGCAGCGGGAGTATCCTCTGGTGAGCAGTTCTTC.

V gene TRBV29-1 combines with J gene TRBJ1-1; D possibly corresponds to TRBD1 (6 bases). Trimming removed 7 bases at V and 4 bases at J, with 16 bases between. Per germline, CDR1 SQVTM and CDR2 ANQGSEA. This CDR3 comprises 13 residues. CDR3 sequence reads: CSAADRGFTEAFF. In nucleotides, the CDR3 is TGCAGCGCAGCGGACAGAGGATTCACTGAAGCTTTCTTT. Together with reference TRBV29-1 and TRBJ1-1, the CDR3 gives the full variable domain: SAVISQKPSRDICQRGTSLTIQCQVDSQVTMMFWYRQQPGQSLTLIATANQGSEATYESGFVIDKFPISRPNLTFSTLTVSNMSPEDSSIYLCSAADRGFTEAFFGQGTRLTVV.

This clonotype has a single count. The chain has TRBV5-1 and TRBJ2-7, with D perhaps TRBD2 (5 bases). V lost 4 bases, J lost 3 bases, and 14 bases lay in between. The length of the CDR3 is 14 residues. CDR1 is SGHRS, CDR2 YFSETQ, per germline. The CDR3 protein is CASSPGIKGYEQYF. In nucleotides, the CDR3 is TGCGCCAGCAGCCCGGGGATAAAGGGCTACGAGCAGTACTTC. Full variable domain (missing parts from reference TRBV5-1 and TRBJ2-7): KAGVTQTPRYLIKTRGQQVTLSCSPISGHRSVSWYQQTPGQGLQFLFEYFSETQRNKGNFPGRFSGRQFSNSRSEMNVSTLELGDSALYLCASSPGIKGYEQYFGPGTRLTVT.

This clonotype was seen a few times. The chain joins TRBV7-9 to TRBJ2-1; D is unresolved. CDR1 and CDR2 from the germline V gene are SEHNR and FQNEAQ (reference sequence). The CDR3 is 12 amino acids. The V end was cut by 1 base, the J end by 14 bases, with 12 bases between. CDR3 amino acids: CASSLGRQAEFF. CDR3 DNA sequence: TGTGCCAGCAGCTTAGGTCGCCAGGCGGAGTTCTTC.

This clonotype was found a few times. V usage is TRBV6-1 and J usage is TRBJ2-7, with 8 positions matching TRBD1. The germline V gene has CDR1 MNHNS and CDR2 SASEGT. Trimming cost V 5 bases and J 6 bases; bases outside gene matches: 12. There are 15 residues in the CDR3. In DNA, the CDR3 is TGTGCCAGCAGTCCCTTGCAGGGGGCAGGGAGCGAGCAGTACTTC. Protein sequence: CASSPLQGAGSEQYF.

The CDR3 sequence: CSVAGFLYEQYV. Here the CDR3 DNA reads TGCAGCGTTGCGGGCTTTCTTTACGAGCAGTACGTC. This chain joins TRBV29-1 and TRBJ2-7; D remains unclear. The CDR3 totals 12 residues. The germline V gene encodes CDR1 SQVTM and CDR2 ANQGSEA. Trimming removed 4 bases at V and 4 bases at J, with 11 bases between.

The rearrangement links TRBV7-2 to TRBJ2-3; 9 bases are a match to TRBD1. The CDR3 has 17 residues. V was clipped by 5 bases and J by 4 bases; unmatched bases: 13. CDR1 and CDR2 from the germline V gene are SGHTA and FQGNSA. CDR3 sequence: CASSPDGTGNWADTQYF. The DNA for the CDR3 is TGTGCCAGCAGCCCGGACGGGACAGGGAATTGGGCAGATACGCAGTATTTT.

This clonotype showed up just a few times. The chain is built from TRBV28 and TRBJ2-7, with D possibly being TRBD1 (5 bases). Trimming took 3 bases from V and 1 from J, leaving 13 bases between them. Germline V lookup: CDR1 MDHEN, CDR2 SYDVKM. The CDR3 runs 15 residues. The chain's CDR3 is CASSFGGAPSYEQYF. As DNA, the CDR3 is TGTGCCAGCAGTTTCGGTGGGGCCCCATCCTACGAGCAGTACTTC.

This clonotype came up a few times. The V gene is TRBV7-8, the J gene TRBJ1-5; D call uncertain. Germline CDR1 SGHVS, CDR2 FQNEAQ. V was trimmed by 0 bases and J by 3 bases, leaving 9 bases between them. This CDR3 is built from 15 residues. Here the CDR3 DNA reads TGTGCCAGCAGCTTAGCTCAGGTGGTCAATCAGCCCCAGCATTTT. Encoded protein: CASSLAQVVNQPQHF. Together with reference TRBV7-8 and TRBJ1-5, the CDR3 gives the full variable domain: GAGVSQSPRYKVAKRGQDVALRCDPISGHVSLFWYQQALGQGPEFLTYFQNEAQLDKSGLPSDRFFAERPEGSVSTLKIQRTQQEDSAVYLCASSLAQVVNQPQHFGDGTRLSIL.